The clone carrying this T cell receptor beta chain came up many times. The antigen is unknown. The data belong to a study of T cell repertoires in cytomegalovirus infection. Overall study context: Through public TCR beta signatures, both CMV infection and matching HLA type were indicated. Study findings and constraints: Cumulative frequency (of public TCR beta family members) identified carriers of CMV plus the relevant HLA.

Each CDR3 protein gets one entry after TCRdb re-called the reads with MiXCR. Of 680,000 or so distinct CDR3 sequences listed, around 30% were seen once; the top ten hold approximately 18%. Germline V gene lookup returns CDR1 SGHVS and CDR2 FNYEAQ. Between the trimmed V and J ends, which lost 1 base and 1 base, there was a span of 8 bases. This CDR3 is 15 amino acids long. The chain is built from TRBV7-6 and TRBJ1-5, with D possibly matching TRBD1 (5 bases). The sequencing here drew on cultured PBMCs, taken from culture after CMV antigen stimulation. This receptor was identified in a human donor in good health (CMV status not recorded). Some clones in this sample may be carry-over from other donors' samples. The CDR3 is CASSLERDSNQPQHF. CDR3 coding DNA: TGTGCCAGCAGCTTAGAACGGGACAGCAATCAGCCCCAGCATTTT.